The T cell receptor beta chain under discussion was sequenced for a study of cytomegalovirus exposure and HLA in healthy donors. Trimming removed 1 base from V and 1 base from J; junction bases left unmatched: 2. The CDR3 has 15 amino acids. CDR1 is SGHNT and CDR2 is YENEEA in the germline V gene. PCR employed 60 Vbeta and 13 Jbeta primers. Sequenced by immunoSEQ multiplex PCR; TCRdb stores in-frame clones only, minus some. This sample's table has some 120,000 clones. Sequencing was performed on PBMCs. The J gene is TRBJ2-3, the V gene TRBV11-3, with 7 bases lining up with TRBD2. The TCR sequence derives from a woman aged 55 to 70 in good health and CMV-seronegative. The CDR3 DNA reads TGTGCCAGCAGCTTAGTCCGGGGGGGCACAGATACGCAGTATTTT. Translated, it gives CASSLVRGGTDTQYF.